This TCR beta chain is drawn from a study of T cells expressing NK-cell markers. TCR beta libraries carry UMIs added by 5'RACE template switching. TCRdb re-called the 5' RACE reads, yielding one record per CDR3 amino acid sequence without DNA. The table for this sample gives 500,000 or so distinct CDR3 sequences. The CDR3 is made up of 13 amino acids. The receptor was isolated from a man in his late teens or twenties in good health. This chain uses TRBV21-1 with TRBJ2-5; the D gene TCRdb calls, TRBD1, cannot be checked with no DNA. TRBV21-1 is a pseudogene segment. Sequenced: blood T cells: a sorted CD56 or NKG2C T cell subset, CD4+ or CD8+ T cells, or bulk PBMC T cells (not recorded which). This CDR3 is CASSTRDQETQYF.